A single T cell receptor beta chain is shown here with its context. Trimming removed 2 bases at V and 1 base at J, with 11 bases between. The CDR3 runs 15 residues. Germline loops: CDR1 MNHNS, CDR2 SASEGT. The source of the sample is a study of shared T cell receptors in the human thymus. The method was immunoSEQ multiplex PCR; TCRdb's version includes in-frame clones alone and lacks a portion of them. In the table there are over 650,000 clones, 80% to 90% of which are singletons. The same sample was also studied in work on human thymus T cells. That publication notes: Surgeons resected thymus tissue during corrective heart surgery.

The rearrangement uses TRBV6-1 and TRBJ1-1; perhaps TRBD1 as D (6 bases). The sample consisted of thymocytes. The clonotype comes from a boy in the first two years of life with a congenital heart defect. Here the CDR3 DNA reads TGTGCCAGCAGTGAACACAGGGTAGGGAACACTGAAGCTTTCTTT. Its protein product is CASSEHRVGNTEAFF.